The 21 T cell receptor beta chains presented below share a single source sample, sequenced in a study of CD8 T cells in ankylosing spondylitis. Overall study results and limits: Ankylosing spondylitis blood seemed to carry a telltale TCR beta motif made of under ten highly homologous variants.

These receptors are not linked to any known antigen. TCRdb re-called the 5' RACE reads with MiXCR, one entry per CDR3 protein. The data show over 600,000 distinct CDR3 sequences, 15% to 20% seen once. The sequenced sample consisted of blood, either unsorted or a sorted T cell fraction (not recorded which). These receptors all come from a male donor with ankylosing spondylitis.

This clonotype was observed a handful of times. The CDR3 loop reads CAWSVGGMGNYGYTF. CDR3 coding DNA: TGTGCCTGGAGTGTGGGGGGGATGGGTAACTATGGCTACACCTTC. V is TRBV30 and J is TRBJ1-2; a weak D match, TRBD1 (5 bases). Germline V gene sequence: CDR1 GTSNPN, CDR2 SVGIG (reference sequence). Trimming removed 0 bases at V and 1 base at J, with 12 bases between. This CDR3 is built from 15 residues. Together with reference TRBV30 and TRBJ1-2, the CDR3 gives the full variable domain: SQTIHQWPATLVQPVGSPLSLECTVEGTSNPNLYWYRQAAGRGLQLLFYSVGIGQISSEVPQNLSASRPQDRQFILSSKKLLLSDSGFYLCAWSVGGMGNYGYTFGSGTRLTVV.

The chain has TRBV4-1 and TRBJ2-1, with D unresolved. The CDR3 totals 12 residues. The germline gives CDR1 MGHRA, CDR2 YSYEKL. V dropped 0 bases and J dropped 12 bases, with 9 bases sitting between them. The CDR3, as DNA: TGCGCCAGCAGCCAAGAGGGCCAGCGGCAGTTCTTC. This translates into CASSQEGQRQFF.

The rearrangement joins TRBV9 to TRBJ2-1; TRBD2 matches at 11 bases. V shed 0 bases and J 6 bases; nucleotides not matched to a gene: 5. Germline loops: CDR1 SGDLS, CDR2 YYNGEE. The CDR3 totals 16 residues. In DNA, the CDR3 is TGTGCCAGCAGCGTAGGAGGTAGCGGGAGGGCCAATGAGCAGTTCTTC. Translating gives CASSVGGSGRANEQFF.

This CDR3 is CASSESNDEQYF. CDR3 nucleotides: TGCGCCAGCAGTGAGTCCAACGACGAGCAGTACTTC. The V and J genes are TRBV10-2 and TRBJ2-7; D remains ambiguous. The CDR3 is 12 amino acids. V shed 0 bases and J shed 5 bases, with 5 bases lying between them. The germline V gene encodes CDR1 WSHSY and CDR2 SAAADI.

This chain's CDR3 is CSARGGAGGSYNEQFF. CDR3 DNA sequence: TGCAGTGCTAGAGGCGGGGCGGGGGGAAGTTACAATGAGCAGTTCTTC. The chain is built from TRBV20-1 and TRBJ2-1, with 8 bases aligning to TRBD2. Germline V gene lookup returns CDR1 DFQATT and CDR2 SNEGSKA (reference sequence). V was pared by 1 base and J by 4 bases, with 9 bases of the junction left unmatched. This CDR3 is built from 16 residues.

The chain joins TRBV24-1 to TRBJ2-5, with 7 bases aligning to TRBD2. Germline values: CDR1 KGHDR, CDR2 SFDVKD. The trim removed 9 bases at V and 2 bases at J, leaving 14 bases unmatched. CDR3 length equals 16 residues. CDR3 in amino acids: CATVPGPSGEQETQYF. CDR3 nucleotide sequence: TGTGCCACCGTCCCTGGGCCTAGCGGTGAGCAAGAGACCCAGTACTTC.

The chain recombines TRBV6-2 or TRBV6-3 with TRBJ2-7, with 8 bases identical to TRBD2. The CDR3 is 15 residues long. After removal of 6 bases from V and 1 base from J, the junction contained 8 bases not matched to a gene. Germline lookup yields CDR1 MNHEY and CDR2 SVGEGT. CDR3 amino acids: CASSSITSGSYEQYF. CDR3 nucleotide sequence: TGTGCCAGCAGCTCGATCACTAGCGGTTCCTACGAGCAGTACTTC.

This clonotype was seen only a few times. The chain recombines TRBV29-1 with TRBJ1-4; D is perhaps TRBD1 (6 bases). Per the germline V gene, CDR1 is SQVTM and CDR2 is ANQGSEA. V gave up 7 bases and J gave up 3 bases, with 12 bases separating them. The CDR3 loop spans 13 amino acids. This chain's CDR3 is CSAQGIANEKLFF. DNA for the CDR3: TGCAGCGCGCAGGGGATCGCTAATGAAAAACTGTTTTTT.

The gene calls are TRBV6-2 or TRBV6-3 and TRBJ2-1; 8 bases are shared with TRBD2. Germline CDR1 and CDR2: MNHEY and SVGEGT. J lost 5 bases, V lost 0 bases, and 9 bases had no gene match. The CDR3 is made up of 17 amino acids. CDR3 protein: CASSYSAPSGSNNEQFF. CDR3 in DNA: TGTGCCAGCAGTTACTCGGCGCCAAGCGGGAGCAACAATGAGCAGTTCTTC.

This chain links TRBV6-2 or TRBV6-3 with TRBJ2-7, with D hard to call. The CDR3 has 12 amino acids. CDR1 and CDR2 (germline): MNHEY, SVGEGT. V was clipped by 6 bases and J by 5 bases, with 11 bases between them. This CDR3 reads CASSTWAHEQYF. CDR3 in DNA: TGTGCCAGCAGCACTTGGGCACACGAGCAGTACTTC.

In this sample, this clonotype turned up a few times. Here the CDR3 DNA reads TGTGCCAGCAGTTCAGACCTTCCCTCTACTAGGGTTGCGCCCCAGTACTTC. This encodes CASSSDLPSTRVAPQYF. This rearrangement joins TRBV27 to TRBJ2-5; D might be TRBD2 (5 bases). This CDR3 is built from 17 residues. The V gene's germline CDR1 is MNHEY and CDR2 SMNVEV (reference sequence). V lost 4 bases to trimming and J lost 9 bases, with 27 bases between them.

This clonotype was counted once. V is TRBV5-6 and J is TRBJ1-5; weak D call: TRBD1 (6 bases). The V end lost 6 bases, the J end lost 2 bases, and 12 bases lay between the germline ends. Germline assignment: CDR1 SGHDT and CDR2 YYEEEE. This CDR3 comprises 14 residues. The CDR3 DNA follows: TGTGCCAGCAAGCGGGGGCATGGCAATCAGCCCCAGCATTTT. It specifies CASKRGHGNQPQHF.

This clonotype was counted only a few times. CDR3 DNA: TGTGCCAGCAGTTTCTCAGGGACTGCAAAGGGTGAGCAGTTCTTC. The encoded protein is CASSFSGTAKGEQFF. The chain recombines TRBV12-3 or TRBV12-4 with TRBJ2-1; D is perhaps TRBD2 (6 bases). The CDR3 covers 15 residues. Trimming shortened V by 3 bases and J by 9 bases, and 18 bases separated the two germline ends.

This clonotype was detected a few times. CDR3 nucleotide sequence: TGTGCCAGCAGCCAAGAAACTAGCGGGGGCCCAGATACGCAGTATTTT. Translation gives CASSQETSGGPDTQYF. V and J are TRBV4-2 and TRBJ2-3; 11 bases are shared with TRBD2. The CDR3 totals 16 residues. V shed 0 bases and J 4 bases; nucleotides not matched to a gene: 3. Germline CDR1 LGHNA, CDR2 YNFKEQ.

This clonotype was observed at least ten times. The V and J genes are TRBV12-3 or TRBV12-4 and TRBJ1-1; no clear D gene. The CDR3 sequence is 11 residues long. The V end was cut by 1 base, the J end by 6 bases, with 3 bases between. DNA of the CDR3: TGTGCCAGCAGTTTAGTCGCTGAAGCTTTCTTT. Translated, it gives CASSLVAEAFF.

The rearrangement uses TRBV5-1 and TRBJ2-1; tentatively, D is TRBD2 (6 bases). The V gene lost 0 bases and the J gene lost 8 bases, with 15 bases spanning the gap. The CDR3 extends over 15 amino acids. Germline V gives CDR1 SGHRS, CDR2 YFSETQ. Written as DNA, the CDR3 is TGCGCCAGCAGCTTGGTTCCGGGAGCGGGCCATGAGCAGTTCTTC. Amino acid sequence: CASSLVPGAGHEQFF. The variable domain in full, completed from reference TRBV5-1 and TRBJ2-1, reads KAGVTQTPRYLIKTRGQQVTLSCSPISGHRSVSWYQQTPGQGLQFLFEYFSETQRNKGNFPGRFSGRQFSNSRSEMNVSTLELGDSALYLCASSLVPGAGHEQFFGPGTRLTVL.

This clonotype was seen a handful of times. V and J are TRBV6-1 and TRBJ1-5; D is unclear. CDR1 is MNHNS, CDR2 SASEGT, per germline. The CDR3 loop spans 15 amino acids. V was pared by 3 bases and J by 0 bases, with 9 bases between. The CDR3 DNA reads TGTGCCAGCAGTGATGCTCCGTATAGCAATCAGCCCCAGCATTTT. Its translation is CASSDAPYSNQPQHF.

At least ten counts were recorded for this clonotype. The rearrangement links TRBV12-3 or TRBV12-4 to TRBJ2-3; D might be TRBD2 (5 bases). V lost 3 bases and J 4 bases, leaving 8 bases between the germline ends. The CDR3 runs to 13 residues. The DNA of the CDR3 is TGTGCCAGCAGTTTTGAGGGTCCAGATACGCAGTATTTT. It specifies CASSFEGPDTQYF.

The J gene is TRBJ1-1, the V gene TRBV4-2, with TRBD1 as a possible D gene (5 bases). Germline V lookup: CDR1 LGHNA, CDR2 YNFKEQ. Trimming removed 0 bases at V and 6 bases at J, with 11 bases between. The CDR3 is 14 amino acids. The chain's CDR3 is CASSQDWDVSEAFF. CDR3 in DNA: TGTGCCAGCAGCCAAGATTGGGACGTGTCTGAAGCTTTCTTT.

This clonotype was counted a few times. The chain combines TRBV20-1 with TRBJ2-7, with TRBD2 matching 9 bases. V trimming: 6 bases; J trimming: 10 bases; junction bases outside the gene matches: 4. Germline CDR1 reads DFQATT; CDR2 reads SNEGSKA (reference sequence). The CDR3 sequence is 10 residues long. The CDR3 loop reads CSAGLAFQYF. The CDR3, as DNA: TGCAGTGCCGGACTAGCGTTTCAGTACTTC.

The rearrangement joins TRBV20-1 to TRBJ1-5; maybe TRBD1 (5 bases). The CDR3 sequence is 14 residues long. Between the trimmed V and J ends, which lost 4 bases and 1 base, there was a span of 11 bases. Germline V gene lookup returns CDR1 DFQATT and CDR2 SNEGSKA (reference sequence). CDR3 in DNA: TGCAGTGCTACCCGTAAGGGGAGCAATCAGCCCCAGCATTTT. It encodes CSATRKGSNQPQHF.